This entry concerns a single T cell receptor (beta chain). The target antigen is unknown. The data derive from a study of blood T cells in healthy people across ages. Background on the study: T cells yielded about one barcoded beta molecule per two cells through template switching. Study observations and caveats: Unknown donor CMV status possibly confounded expanded clonotype changes.

The second PCR ran about 6 to 12 cycles with a sample-barcoded 5' primer and J-beta primers. Per sample, CDR3-containing paired-end reads numbered at least 2.5 million. TCRdb re-analysed the 5' RACE reads in MiXCR, keeping a single row per CDR3 protein. The table lists roughly 1.5 million distinct CDR3 sequences, roughly 43% of them singletons. The V and J ends lost 6 bases and 3 bases, in that order; junction bases with no gene match: 7. The CDR3 covers 15 residues. Sequenced material: blood. The receptor was derived from a woman younger than 35 in good health. The V gene is TRBV12-3 or TRBV12-4, the J gene TRBJ2-3, with 9 positions matching TRBD1. CDR3 region: CASSRGTGKTDTQYF. The CDR3 bases are TGTGCCAGCAGCCGAGGGACAGGGAAAACAGATACGCAGTATTTT.